This T cell receptor (beta chain) appears in the sequencing data of a study of radiation and T cells in renal cell carcinoma. Only in-frame clones appear in the TCRdb table, and some are missing; sequencing was by immunoSEQ multiplex PCR. This sample yields approximately 92,000 clones, of which about 85% are seen a single time; roughly 8.8% belongs to the top ten. The time point: blood 4 weeks post-SBRT, at nephrectomy. This sample's treatment: 15 Gy SBRT to primary tumor, nephrectomy 4 weeks later. The V gene's germline CDR1 is SGHTA and CDR2 FQGTGA. V was shortened by 5 bases and J by 6 bases, with 7 bases between the two germline ends. The CDR3 is 12 residues long.

V is TRBV7-3 and J is TRBJ2-2; D uncertain. The sample consisted of blood, taken from a patient whose treatment included radiotherapy and nephrectomy. This TCR derives from a man aged 45-65 years with renal cell carcinoma. The CDR3: CASSPRAGELFF. DNA of the CDR3: TGTGCCAGCAGCCCCCGGGCCGGGGAGCTGTTTTTT. Supplemented by reference TRBV7-3 and TRBJ2-2, the full variable domain reads GAGVSQTPSNKVTEKGKYVELRCDPISGHTALYWYRQSLGQGPEFLIYFQGTGAADDSGLPNDRFFAVRPEGSVSTLKIQRTERGDSAVYLCASSPRAGELFFGEGSRLTVL.